This T cell receptor beta chain comes out of a study of beta chain features in type 1 diabetes. The entirety of the isolated RNA underwent reverse transcription, so expressed TCRB transcripts were sequenced. Measured with immunoSEQ multiplex PCR; TCRdb has only the in-frame clones, and not every one. The top ten hold about 0.015% of the sample, which has approximately 270,000 clones, roughly an eighth seen once. The CDR3 extends over 13 amino acids. Germline CDR1 reads MNHEY; CDR2 reads SVGAGI. The ends lost 4 bases at V and 4 bases at J; junction bases unmatched: 3. Sorting gave populations that all exceeded 95% purity. Overall study results and limits: The question left open here concerned HLA type influencing TCRB rearrangement. The naive, central memory and Treg TCRB repertoires looked more alike in patients than they did in healthy donors. All four CD4+ subsets of Type 1 diabetes patients contained TCRB CDR3s that were moderately but significantly shorter.

This clone turned up a few times. Its antigen is currently unknown. This sequence joins TRBV6-5 and TRBJ2-5, with 7 bases identical to TRBD2. The origin of this receptor is a man aged 25 to 45 with type 1 diabetes. The sample taken for sequencing was naive CD4+ T cells from blood. CDR3 nucleotide sequence: TGTGCCAGCAGTTGGTCTAGCGGAGAGACCCAGTACTTC. This translates into CASSWSSGETQYF.